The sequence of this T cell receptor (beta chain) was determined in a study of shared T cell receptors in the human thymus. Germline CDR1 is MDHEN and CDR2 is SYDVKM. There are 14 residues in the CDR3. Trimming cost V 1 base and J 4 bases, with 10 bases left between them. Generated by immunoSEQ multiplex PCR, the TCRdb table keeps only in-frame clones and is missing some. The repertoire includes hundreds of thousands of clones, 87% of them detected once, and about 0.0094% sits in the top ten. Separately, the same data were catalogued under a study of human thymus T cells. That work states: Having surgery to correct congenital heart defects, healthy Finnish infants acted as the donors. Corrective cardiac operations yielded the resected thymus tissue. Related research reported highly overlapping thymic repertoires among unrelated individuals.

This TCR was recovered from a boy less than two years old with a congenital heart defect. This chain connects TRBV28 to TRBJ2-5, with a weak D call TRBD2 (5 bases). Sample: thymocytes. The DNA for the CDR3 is TGTGCCAGCAGTTTATATCCTAGCCCAGAGACCCAGTACTTC. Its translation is CASSLYPSPETQYF.